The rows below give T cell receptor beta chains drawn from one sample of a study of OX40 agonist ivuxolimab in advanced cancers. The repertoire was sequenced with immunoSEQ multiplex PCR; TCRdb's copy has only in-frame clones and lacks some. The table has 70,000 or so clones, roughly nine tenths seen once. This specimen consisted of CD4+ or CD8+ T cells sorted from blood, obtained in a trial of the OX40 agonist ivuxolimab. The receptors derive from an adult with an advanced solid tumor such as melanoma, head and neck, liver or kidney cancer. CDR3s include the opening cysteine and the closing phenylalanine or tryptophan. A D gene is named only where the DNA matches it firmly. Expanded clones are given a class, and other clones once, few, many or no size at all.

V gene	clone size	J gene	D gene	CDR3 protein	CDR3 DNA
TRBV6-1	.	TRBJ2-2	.	CASSGVGSGELFF	TGTGCCAGCAGTGGCGTCGGGTCCGGGGAGCTGTTTTTT
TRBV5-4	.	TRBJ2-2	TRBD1	CASRPAPGQGSLGELFF	TGTGCCAGCAGGCCAGCACCGGGACAGGGGTCCCTTGGGGAGCTGTTTTTT
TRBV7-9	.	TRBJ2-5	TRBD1	CASSKQGETQYF	TGTGCCAGCAGCAAACAGGGGGAGACCCAGTACTTC
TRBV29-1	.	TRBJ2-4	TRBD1	CSVDTAGGGAKNIQYF	TGCAGCGTTGATACTGCAGGGGGTGGGGCCAAAAACATTCAGTACTTC
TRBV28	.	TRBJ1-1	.	CASSSGTPMNTEAFF	TGTGCCAGCAGTTCCGGGACACCCATGAACACTGAAGCTTTCTTT
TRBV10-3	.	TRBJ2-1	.	CAIRPDSSSSYNEQFF	TGTGCCATCAGACCGGACTCCTCGAGCTCCTACAATGAGCAGTTCTTC
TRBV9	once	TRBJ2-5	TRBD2	CASSVGGRLPETQYF	TGTGCCAGCAGCGTAGGCGGGAGACTCCCAGAGACCCAGTACTTC
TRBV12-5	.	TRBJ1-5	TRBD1	CASGLRQGDGGNQPQHF	TGTGCTAGTGGTTTGCGGCAGGGGGACGGTGGCAATCAGCCCCAGCATTTT
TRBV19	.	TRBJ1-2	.	CASSVDRGDYGYTF	TGTGCCAGTAGTGTTGATAGGGGCGACTATGGCTACACCTTC
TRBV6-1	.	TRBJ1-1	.	CASSDRSQRRKMNTEAFF	TGTGCCAGCAGTGACCGCAGCCAGCGACGTAAAATGAACACTGAAGCTTTCTTT
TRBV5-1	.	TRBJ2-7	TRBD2	CASSSSSGRSYEQYF	TGCGCCAGCAGCTCCTCTAGCGGGAGAAGCTACGAGCAGTACTTC
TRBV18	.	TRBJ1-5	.	CASSPSKEHQPQHF	TGTGCCAGCTCACCAAGTAAAGAGCATCAGCCCCAGCATTTT
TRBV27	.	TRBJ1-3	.	CASSFTGSASSGNTIYF	TGTGCCAGCAGTTTTACCGGCTCCGCTAGCTCTGGAAACACCATATATTTT